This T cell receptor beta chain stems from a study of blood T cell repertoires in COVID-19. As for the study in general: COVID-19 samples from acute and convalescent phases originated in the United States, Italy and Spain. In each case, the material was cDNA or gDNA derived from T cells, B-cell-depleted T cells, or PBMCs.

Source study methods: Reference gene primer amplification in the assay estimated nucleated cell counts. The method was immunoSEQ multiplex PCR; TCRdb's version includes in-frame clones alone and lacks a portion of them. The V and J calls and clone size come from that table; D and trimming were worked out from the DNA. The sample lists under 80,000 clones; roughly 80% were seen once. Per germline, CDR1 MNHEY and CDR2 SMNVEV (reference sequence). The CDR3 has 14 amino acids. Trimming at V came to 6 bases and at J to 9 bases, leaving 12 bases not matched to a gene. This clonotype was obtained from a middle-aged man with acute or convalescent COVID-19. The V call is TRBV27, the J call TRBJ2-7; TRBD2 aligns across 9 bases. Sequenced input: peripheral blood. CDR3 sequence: CASRGNSGSQRQYF. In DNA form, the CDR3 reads TGTGCCAGCAGAGGGAATAGCGGGAGTCAACGGCAGTACTTC.